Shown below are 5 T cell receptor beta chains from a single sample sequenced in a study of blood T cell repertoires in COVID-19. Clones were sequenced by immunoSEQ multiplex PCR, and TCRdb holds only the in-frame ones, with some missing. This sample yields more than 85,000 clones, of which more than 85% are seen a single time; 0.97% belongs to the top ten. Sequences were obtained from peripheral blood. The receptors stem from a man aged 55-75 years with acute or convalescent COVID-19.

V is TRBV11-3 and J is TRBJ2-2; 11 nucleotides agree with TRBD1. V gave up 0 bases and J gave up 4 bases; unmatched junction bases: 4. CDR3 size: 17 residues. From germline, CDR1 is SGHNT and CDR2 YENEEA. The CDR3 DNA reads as TGTGCCAGCAGCTTAGATGCCGGGACAGGGGGCACCGGGGAGCTGTTTTTT. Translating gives CASSLDAGTGGTGELFF.

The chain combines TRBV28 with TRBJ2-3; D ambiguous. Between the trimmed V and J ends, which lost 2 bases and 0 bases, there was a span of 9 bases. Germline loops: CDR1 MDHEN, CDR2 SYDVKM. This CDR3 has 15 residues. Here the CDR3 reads CASSLRRTSTDTQYF. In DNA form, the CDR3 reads TGTGCCAGCAGTTTACGGAGAACTAGCACAGATACGCAGTATTTT.

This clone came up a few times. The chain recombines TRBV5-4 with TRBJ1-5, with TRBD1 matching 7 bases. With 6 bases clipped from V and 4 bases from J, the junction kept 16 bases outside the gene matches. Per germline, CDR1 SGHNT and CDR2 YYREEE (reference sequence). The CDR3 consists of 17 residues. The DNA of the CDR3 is TGTGCCAGCACTAACCTTGACAGGGAAGGAGGGAATCAGCCCCAGCATTTT. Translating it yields CASTNLDREGGNQPQHF.

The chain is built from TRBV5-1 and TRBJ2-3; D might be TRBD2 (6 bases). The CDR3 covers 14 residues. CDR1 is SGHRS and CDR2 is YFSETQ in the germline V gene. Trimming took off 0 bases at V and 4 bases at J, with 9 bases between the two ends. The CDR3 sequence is CASSLGRESDTQYF. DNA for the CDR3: TGCGCCAGCAGCTTGGGTCGGGAGTCAGATACGCAGTATTTT.

This CDR3 reads CASSPPVAGRETQYF. The CDR3 DNA is TGTGCCAGCTCACCACCGGTGGCGGGAAGAGAGACCCAGTACTTC. The V gene is TRBV18, the J gene TRBJ2-5; weak D call: TRBD2 (6 bases). The length of the CDR3 is 15 residues. CDR1 and CDR2 (germline): KGHSH, LQKENI. The V gene lost 0 bases and the J gene lost 4 bases, with 12 bases spanning the gap.